This TCR beta chain was captured in a study of human T cells and chemical hapten exposure. As for the study in general: Once 0.01% DPC had been applied to the upper back by patch test, readings were taken at 6 days.

As for this clonotype: Its antigen is currently unknown.

Broader study findings: Positive correlation was observed between PT1 expanded TCR counts and patch test score.

The CDR3 runs 10 residues. Trimming cost V 11 bases and J 3 bases, with 7 bases left between them. In germline, CDR1 is MNHEY, CDR2 SVGAGI. Described time point: patch test 3, about 24 weeks after DPC sensitization. The treatment here: therapeutic diphenylcyclopropenone sensitization with weekly scalp DPC. TCRdb called the RACE reads again in MiXCR, with one record for every CDR3 protein. The data show 190,000 or so distinct CDR3 sequences, about 22% seen once. The chain carries TRBV6-5 and TRBJ1-1, with D unresolved. The material was whole blood, obtained in connection with sensitization to the hapten diphenylcyclopropenone (DPC). This sequence was found in a middle-aged woman with alopecia areata. Some clones in this sample may be carry-over from other donors' samples. The CDR3 DNA is TGTGCCCGTGAATACACTGAAGCTTTCTTT. Residues: CAREYTEAFF.